This T cell receptor (beta chain) was recovered during a study of cytomegalovirus exposure and HLA in healthy donors. Study-wide points: In an earlier analysis, most TCR beta V segments were productive about 87% or about 30% of the time. TCR beta V- and J-gene trimming was later associated with a missense DCLRE1C variant. In a later analysis, a genetic analysis reported fewer productive-TCR N-insertions in an Asian-associated ancestry cluster than the cohort average.

In the case of this clone: Its target is not known.

Deletions cut 6 bases from V and 1 base from J, with 11 bases between. The germline V gene has CDR1 MNHEY and CDR2 SMNVEV (reference sequence). The CDR3 is made up of 14 amino acids. PCR involved 60 Vbeta and 13 Jbeta primers. Profiled with immunoSEQ multiplex PCR; TCRdb holds only in-frame clones, not every one. The repertoire consists of almost 95,000 clones, with over 60% occurring once and the leading ten covering 3.9%. The sequence was obtained from a man aged 25 to 40 in good health and CMV-seronegative. The V gene is TRBV27, the J gene TRBJ2-3; unclear D gene. What was sequenced was PBMCs. Here the CDR3 DNA reads TGTGCCAGCAGCGCCCAGTCAGGCACAGATACGCAGTATTTT. Its protein is CASSAQSGTDTQYF.